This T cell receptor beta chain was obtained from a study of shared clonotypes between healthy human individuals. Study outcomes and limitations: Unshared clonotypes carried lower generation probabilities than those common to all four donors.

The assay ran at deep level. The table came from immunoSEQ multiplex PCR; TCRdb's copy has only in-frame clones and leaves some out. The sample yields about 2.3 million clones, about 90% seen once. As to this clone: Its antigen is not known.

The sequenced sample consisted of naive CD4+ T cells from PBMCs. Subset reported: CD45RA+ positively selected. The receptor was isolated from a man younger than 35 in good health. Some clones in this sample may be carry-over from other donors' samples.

In nucleotides, the CDR3 is TGTGCCAGCAGCTTAATTGGCGGGGGCGTAATGGGCTACACCTTC. Protein: CASSLIGGGVMGYTF. The rearrangement joins TRBV7-2 to TRBJ1-2; perhaps TRBD1 as D (6 bases). CDR1 is SGHTA and CDR2 is FQGNSA in the germline V gene. The ends were cut back, 2 bases at V and 8 bases at J, with 18 bases in the middle. The length of the CDR3 is 15 residues.